Sequencing of this TCR beta chain was carried out in a study of shared clonotypes between healthy human individuals. Per sorted-subset replicate PCR, input was approximately 180 ng DNA, representing around 28,000 T cell genomes. The method was immunoSEQ multiplex PCR; TCRdb's version includes in-frame clones alone and lacks a portion of them. In the table there are about 580,000 clones, about 98% of which are singletons. This CDR3 contains 13 residues. V lost 0 bases and J 7 bases, leaving 10 bases between the germline ends. CDR1 and CDR2 (germline): SGDLS, YYNGEE. Naive CD8 cells lacked CD45RO and underwent positive selection for CCR7, leaving out terminally differentiated effector memory CD45RA+ cells. About this clone: This same CDR3 is encoded by further DNA sequences in the sample.

The chain links TRBV9 to TRBJ1-1; D may be TRBD1 (5 bases). The origin of this receptor is a man aged 30 to 39 in good health. Source material: naive CD8+ T cells sorted from blood. This chain's CDR3 is CASSVGGVGEAFF. The CDR3 DNA follows: TGTGCCAGCAGCGTAGGAGGGGTGGGTGAAGCTTTCTTT.